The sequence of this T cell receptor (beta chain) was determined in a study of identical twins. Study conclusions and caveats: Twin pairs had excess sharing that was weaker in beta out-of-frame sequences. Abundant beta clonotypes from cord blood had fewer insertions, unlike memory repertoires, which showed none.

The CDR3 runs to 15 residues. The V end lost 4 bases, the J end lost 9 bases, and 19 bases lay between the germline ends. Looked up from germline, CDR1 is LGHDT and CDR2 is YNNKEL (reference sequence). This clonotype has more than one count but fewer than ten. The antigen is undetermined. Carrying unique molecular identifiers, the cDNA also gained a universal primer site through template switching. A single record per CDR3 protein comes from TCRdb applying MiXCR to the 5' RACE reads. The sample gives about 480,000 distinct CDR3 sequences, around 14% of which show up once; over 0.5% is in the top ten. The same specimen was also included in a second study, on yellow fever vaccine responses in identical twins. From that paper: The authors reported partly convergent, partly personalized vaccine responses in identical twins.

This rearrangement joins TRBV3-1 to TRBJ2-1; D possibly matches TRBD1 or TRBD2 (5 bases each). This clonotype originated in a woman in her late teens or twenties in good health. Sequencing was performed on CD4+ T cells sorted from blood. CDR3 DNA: TGTGCCAGCAGCCGAGCCCAGCCCAATGGGGGTGAGCAGTTCTTC. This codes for CASSRAQPNGGEQFF.